This is a list of T cell receptor beta chains from one sample in a study of T cell repertoires in cytomegalovirus infection. No cognate antigen is known for these TCRs. TCRdb redid the calling of the reads with MiXCR, one entry per CDR3 protein. The table includes under 70,000 distinct CDR3 sequences, around 34% detected once. Sequencing was done on a sample of PBMCs, sequenced either directly or after in vitro stimulation (not recorded which). The receptors stem from a human donor in good health (CMV status not recorded). Some clones in this sample may be carry-over from other donors' samples. Each CDR3 is given with its conserved first and last residue. D genes are given only for firm matches. Some rows mark clone size as missing; the rest say once, few, many or name a class of expanded clone.

j_call v_call d_call clone_size cdr3_nt cdr3_aa
TRBJ1-1 TRBV5-1 - - TGCGCCAGCAGCTTTTCAGGATCCAGGGCGAACACTGAAGCTTTCTTT CASSFSGSRANTEAFF
TRBJ2-5 TRBV3-1 TRBD2 - TGTGCCAGCAGCCAAGATAGACTAGCGGGGGGAGAGACCCAGTACTTC CASSQDRLAGGETQYF
TRBJ1-1 TRBV11-2 TRBD1 - TGTGCCAGCAGCCCATGGGGACAGGGAACGAGCATGAACACTGAAGCTTTCTTT CASSPWGQGTSMNTEAFF
TRBJ2-2 TRBV12-3/TRBV12-4 TRBD2 - TGTGCCAGCAGTCGGCTAGCGGGGAGTGTACGAAGCACCGGGGAGCTGTTTTTT CASSRLAGSVRSTGELFF
TRBJ1-5 TRBV7-2 - many TGTGCCAGCAGCCCCACGGTCTCGCGAGGGCCCCAGCATTTT CASSPTVSRGPQHF
TRBJ1-6 TRBV15 - - TGTGCCACCAGCAGAGTTGTCCCGAGGGATTCACCCCTCCACTTT CATSRVVPRDSPLHF
TRBJ2-2 TRBV7-2 - - TGTGCCAGCAGCTTCCAGGGCGGCTCGAACACCGGGGAGCTGCTTTTT CASSFQGGSNTGELLF
TRBJ2-1 TRBV7-2 - medium-sized TGTGCCAGCAGCTTAGCCGGGGGTAGCGGCTACAATGAGCAGTTCTTC CASSLAGGSGYNEQFF
TRBJ2-1 TRBV4-1 TRBD2 - TGCGCCAGCAGTCGCGGGGGGGCCAGATACAATGAGCAGTTCTTC CASSRGGARYNEQFF
TRBJ1-2 TRBV7-4 TRBD1 - TGTGCCAGCAGCTTAGCGGGACAGGGGATTAGGCGAGCCTATGGCTACACCTTC CASSLAGQGIRRAYGYTF
TRBJ2-1 TRBV20-1 TRBD2 - TGCAGTGCTAGCGGAAAGCGGGGGGCCCGCGCGTTCTTC CSASGKRGARAFF
TRBJ2-2 TRBV19 - - TGTGCCAGTAGTATGGGGCCTAACACCGGGGAGCTGTTTTTT CASSMGPNTGELFF
TRBJ1-3 TRBV6-5 - - TGTGCCAGCAGTTACTCAAGTGAGGGACAAGGGGAGGACACCATATATTTT CASSYSSEGQGEDTIYF
TRBJ2-7 TRBV20-1 - - TGCAGTGCTAGACCGCGATCCAGCTCCTACGAGCAGTACTTC CSARPRSSSYEQYF
TRBJ1-1 TRBV6-8 - - TGTGCCAGCAGTTACCCGGCTTCTGGAGGGTACACTGAAGCTTTCTTT CASSYPASGGYTEAFF
TRBJ2-7 TRBV6-6 TRBD2 few TGTGCCAGCAGTTACAAATCTACTAGCGCATCCTCCTACGAGCAGTACTTC CASSYKSTSASSYEQYF
TRBJ2-1 TRBV10-3 TRBD1 - TGTGCCATCAGTGGGACAGGGGGCCACAATGAGCAGTTCTTC CAISGTGGHNEQFF
TRBJ1-2 TRBV5-4 TRBD1 - TGTGCCAGCAGCCTCCGGGACAGACCTGATGGCTACACCTTC CASSLRDRPDGYTF
TRBJ2-7 TRBV3-1 - - TGTGCCAGCAGTATCCGGGCCTACGAGCAGTACTTC CASSIRAYEQYF
TRBJ2-7 TRBV7-2 - few TGTGCCAGCAGCACGATCTACGAGCAGTACTTC CASSTIYEQYF
TRBJ2-7 TRBV7-9 - many TGTGCCAGCAGCCCCAGCGTAGGTGGTGGCTCCTACGAGCAGTACTTC CASSPSVGGGSYEQYF
TRBJ1-4 TRBV12-3/TRBV12-4 TRBD1 few TGTGCCAGCAGAGGACAGGCAACTAATGAAAAACTGTTTTTT CASRGQATNEKLFF
TRBJ2-7 TRBV27 - - TGTGCCAGCAGTTTACTTGGCGGCAACTACGAGCAGTACTTC CASSLLGGNYEQYF
TRBJ1-5 TRBV7-8 - many TGTGCCAGCAGCCACCACGCGGGAAGACTGTATAGCAATCAGCCCCAGCATTTT CASSHHAGRLYSNQPQHF
TRBJ2-3 TRBV7-9 - many TGTGCCAGCAGCCACCCGAGGGGCCTGACTGTAACCCACATGGATACGCAGTATTTT CASSHPRGLTVTHMDTQYF
TRBJ2-5 TRBV2 - - TGTGCCAGCAACGAGGGACTGTCTCAAGAGACCCAGTACTTC CASNEGLSQETQYF
TRBJ2-2 TRBV24-1 TRBD1 - TGTGCCACCAGTGAACTGACAGGGGGCCCGAACACCGGGGAGCTGTTTTTT CATSELTGGPNTGELFF
TRBJ1-5 TRBV20-1 - - TGCAGTGCTAGACAGGGATTTGGGGCTATACGCAATCAGCCCCAGCATTTT CSARQGFGAIRNQPQHF
TRBJ1-4 TRBV19 - - TGTGCCAGTAGACCTGAGTGGTCAAATGAAAAACTGTTTTTT CASRPEWSNEKLFF
TRBJ2-1 TRBV6-1 TRBD2 many TGTGCCACGGGACTAGCGGGAAGCTCCTACAATGAGCAGTTCTTC CATGLAGSSYNEQFF
TRBJ1-4 TRBV29-1 - - TGCAGCGTTGGAGAGTTTAATGAAAAACTGTTTTTT CSVGEFNEKLFF
TRBJ1-5 TRBV7-4 - - TGTGCCAGCAGCCCGACCGGGACACCAAATCAGCCCCAGCATTTT CASSPTGTPNQPQHF
TRBJ2-5 TRBV3-1 - - TGTGCCAGCAGCGGGACGGAGACCCAGTACTTC CASSGTETQYF
TRBJ1-5 TRBV28 - - TGTGCCAGCAGACGTGACGGAAATCAGCCCCAGCATTTT CASRRDGNQPQHF
TRBJ2-3 TRBV7-9 - few TGTGCCAGCAGCGTAGACAGCACGGGCACAGATACGCAGTATTTT CASSVDSTGTDTQYF
TRBJ2-1 TRBV19 - - TGTGCCAGTAGTATCGGTGGGGTTGGATCAAGGAAGTTCTTC CASSIGGVGSRKFF
TRBJ2-2 TRBV6-5 TRBD1 few TGTGCCAGCAGACCCGGACAGGGAACGACCGGGGAGCTGTTTTTT CASRPGQGTTGELFF
TRBJ1-1 TRBV2 - - TGTGCCAGCACGGAGGGGATGAACACTGAAGCTTTCTTT CASTEGMNTEAFF
TRBJ2-1 TRBV7-2 TRBD2 few TGTGCCAGCAGCCGAGACACTAGCGGGGGGTTGAATGAGCAGTTCTTC CASSRDTSGGLNEQFF
TRBJ2-3 TRBV2 TRBD2 - TGTGCCACCACGGCGGGGGATAGCACAGATACGCAGTATTTT CATTAGDSTDTQYF
TRBJ2-3 TRBV6-6 - few TGTGCCAGCAGACTCCCGGCGGGTGGCACGCAGTATTTT CASRLPAGGTQYF
TRBJ2-7 TRBV9 - - TGTGCCAGCAGCCTGGGACTGTCTTACGAGCAGTACTTC CASSLGLSYEQYF
TRBJ2-2 TRBV20-1 - few TGCAGTGCTAGAGATCTACTTCTTACGAACACCGGGGAGCTGTTTTTT CSARDLLLTNTGELFF
TRBJ2-1 TRBV7-6 TRBD2 few TGTGCCAGCAGCCCCTCCTCGGGAAGCGGGAGAGGGGTCGGTGAGCAGTTCTTC CASSPSSGSGRGVGEQFF
TRBJ1-1 TRBV12-3/TRBV12-4 TRBD1 - TGTGCCAGCAATCCGACAGGGAGGCTCGAGGAAGCTTTCTTT CASNPTGRLEEAFF